A selection of T cell receptor beta chains follows, all from one sample in a study of cytomegalovirus exposure and HLA in healthy donors. TCRdb keeps only in-frame clones here, not all; method: immunoSEQ multiplex PCR. This repertoire includes tens of thousands of clones. Source material: PBMCs. The receptors were gathered from a woman in her sixties or seventies in good health and CMV-seronegative. Both conserved end residues are part of each CDR3.

CDR3	V	J
CAWSSLAGGIEQFF	TRBV30	TRBJ2-1
CASSSPGITGGNTEAFF	TRBV28	TRBJ1-1
CASSLPGGHRTDTQYF	TRBV5-6	TRBJ2-3
CAFSGQVAAYEQYF	TRBV30	TRBJ2-7
CASSHAGEEQFF	TRBV14	TRBJ2-1
CASSPGQTGETQYF	TRBV18	TRBJ2-5
CAVRDNADTQYF	TRBV2	TRBJ2-3
CASSERGRGNGGYTF	TRBV25-1	TRBJ1-2
CASSSGQLNTEAFF	TRBV28	TRBJ1-1
CASSSGQNTEAFF	TRBV18	TRBJ1-1
CASSPGQGGRQPQHF	TRBV19	TRBJ1-5
CASRRRASGIDTQYF	TRBV7-2	TRBJ2-3
CASSLYPRLAGDTQYF	TRBV19	TRBJ2-3
CSVAQGTGANVLTF	TRBV29-1	TRBJ2-6
CASSIDGGVNQPQHF	TRBV7-8	TRBJ1-5
CASSDFGSGGAPYEQYF	TRBV25-1	TRBJ2-7
CASSESISRTSGFYEQYF	TRBV2	TRBJ2-7
CASSTGTSGNNEQFF	TRBV6-6	TRBJ2-1
CASSRDSSYEQYF	TRBV2	TRBJ2-7
CASSVDFWGASDTQYF	TRBV9	TRBJ2-3
CASSLAVGANTGELFF	TRBV11-1	TRBJ2-2
CASSLESGTDTQYF	TRBV5-4	TRBJ2-3
CASRESTGELFF	TRBV2	TRBJ2-2
CASSIVLRPNTEAFF	TRBV28	TRBJ1-1
CASSPDSPGELFF	TRBV28	TRBJ2-2
CASSLGGPGTGGRTNEKLFF	TRBV5-1	TRBJ1-4
CASSRGVGGVRTNQPQHF	TRBV7-8	TRBJ1-5
CASSLAGLAGGTDTQYF	TRBV5-1	TRBJ2-3
CASSFGLAYEQYF	TRBV11-2	TRBJ2-7
CSVAGTSGRASYNEQFF	TRBV29-1	TRBJ2-1
CASRASLQGSAGNTIYF	TRBV5-8	TRBJ1-3
CASSQEEARYNSPLHF	TRBV4-3	TRBJ1-6
CASSLGGFSEQYF	TRBV7-9	TRBJ2-7
CASSPPSGGRANTGELFF	TRBV28	TRBJ2-2
CASSESEGELFF	TRBV6-1	TRBJ2-2
CASSSGLAGFNEQFF	TRBV7-6	TRBJ2-1
CASSRGGWETQYF	TRBV11-2	TRBJ2-5
CASSLPGTGEKYF	TRBV5-1	TRBJ2-7
CASSYSNRNLNYGYTF	TRBV6-5	TRBJ1-2
CSVAVQETQYF	TRBV29-1	TRBJ2-5
CASSQEGGRDEQYF	TRBV4-2	TRBJ2-7
CASSLGGGSYQETQYF	TRBV5-1	TRBJ2-5
CASSLRTGQTEAFF	TRBV7-9	TRBJ1-1
CASRTTGTSGSEQYF	TRBV6-5	TRBJ2-7
CASSLLRGSLTDTQYF	TRBV28	TRBJ2-3
CASSLRPGQARKTGELFF	TRBV7-9	TRBJ2-2
CASSFPGQGYEQYF	TRBV28	TRBJ2-7
CASSLMWTSKETQYF	TRBV28	TRBJ2-5
CASSARGQGYYEQYF	TRBV7-6	.